What follows are 21 T cell receptor beta chains derived from one specimen sequenced in a study of blood T cell repertoires in COVID-19. Generated by immunoSEQ multiplex PCR, the TCRdb table keeps only in-frame clones and is missing some. Among over 80,000 clones listed, about 86% were seen once. Sequencing input: peripheral blood. These receptors were collected from a woman in her fifties or sixties with acute or convalescent COVID-19.

The V gene is TRBV4-3, the J gene TRBJ2-2; 11 nucleotides align to TRBD2. Unmatched junction bases numbered 6, after V lost 0 bases and J lost 0 bases. The CDR3 length is 19 residues. Germline V gene data show CDR1 as LGHNA and CDR2 as YSLEER. DNA for the CDR3: TGCGCCAGCAGCCAAGATATTAGCGGGGGGGTAGCGAACACCGGGGAGCTGTTTTTT. Translating it yields CASSQDISGGVANTGELFF.

The rearrangement joins TRBV21-1 to TRBJ2-7; TRBD2 was called by the table and not checked on the DNA. TRBV21-1 is described as a pseudogene. The CDR3 length is 12 residues. The CDR3: CASSKDRGRQYF. CDR3 coding DNA: TGTGCCAGCAGCAAAGATCGGGGTAGGCAGTACTTC.

V and J are TRBV5-1 and TRBJ2-1; 7 nucleotides align to TRBD2. This CDR3 comprises 15 residues. The ends lost 0 bases at V and 8 bases at J; junction bases unmatched: 8. Per the germline V gene, CDR1 is SGHRS and CDR2 is YFSETQ. The CDR3 loop is CASSLAFASGHEQFF. CDR3 in DNA: TGCGCCAGCAGCTTGGCCTTTGCTAGCGGACATGAGCAGTTCTTC.

The table lists this clone with a count of one. The chain is built from TRBV5-1 and TRBJ1-1, with a tentative D call TRBD1 (5 bases). The CDR3 is made up of 14 amino acids. Germline V CDR1 and CDR2: SGHRS, YFSETQ. Trimming removed 4 bases at V and 1 base at J, with 11 bases between. DNA for the CDR3: TGCGCCAGCAGCCAAATGACAGCGAACACTGAAGCTTTCTTT. Encoded protein: CASSQMTANTEAFF.

The J gene is TRBJ2-7, the V gene TRBV18; tentative D call: TRBD1 (6 bases). Germline CDR1 reads KGHSH; CDR2 reads LQKENI. This CDR3 is 14 amino acids long. The V gene lost 6 bases and the J gene lost 1 base, with 13 bases spanning the gap. The CDR3 DNA reads as TGTGCCAGCTCCCCCCACGGGACATCCTACGAGCAGTACTTC. This codes for CASSPHGTSYEQYF.

The chain has TRBV10-1 and TRBJ1-1; D may be TRBD1 (5 bases). V lost 4 bases and J 1 base, leaving 7 bases between the germline ends. The CDR3 runs to 13 residues. The germline CDR1 and CDR2 sequences are WNHNN and SYGVQD (reference sequence). CDR3 sequence reads: CASSGTRNTEAFF. The CDR3 bases are TGCGCCAGCAGTGGGACACGGAACACTGAAGCTTTCTTT.

The chain has TRBV30 and TRBJ2-3; D unresolved. Germline values: CDR1 GTSNPN, CDR2 SVGIG (reference sequence). V was shortened by 5 bases and J by 6 bases, with 15 bases between the two germline ends. The CDR3 totals 13 residues. CDR3 nucleotides: TGTGCCTGGGGCCGGGTGTTGACCGATACGCAGTATTTT. It specifies CAWGRVLTDTQYF.

CDR3 bases: TGTGCCAGCAGTTACGGGGGGGTAGCCAAAAACATTCAGTACTTC. It codes for CASSYGGVAKNIQYF. The chain recombines TRBV6-5 with TRBJ2-4; 7 bases line up with TRBD2. The ends lost 2 bases at V and 0 bases at J; junction bases unmatched: 1. The CDR3 sequence is 15 residues long. The germline V gene encodes CDR1 MNHEY and CDR2 SVGAGI.

The rearrangement uses TRBV4-1 and TRBJ1-3; no clear D. CDR3 length: 15 residues. Trimming pared 0 bases from V and 0 bases from J, leaving 6 bases between. Germline V gene sequence: CDR1 MGHRA, CDR2 YSYEKL. The CDR3 here is CASSQEWLSGNTIYF. CDR3 in DNA: TGCGCCAGCAGCCAAGAATGGCTCTCTGGAAACACCATATATTTT.

The rearrangement uses TRBV6-5 and TRBJ1-2; 7 bases line up with TRBD1. With 2 bases clipped from V and 2 bases from J, the junction kept 8 bases outside the gene matches. The CDR3 consists of 16 residues. Germline CDR1 MNHEY, CDR2 SVGAGI. The CDR3 loop is CASSYADRVFNYGYTF. The CDR3 region has the DNA TGTGCCAGCAGTTACGCCGACAGGGTATTCAACTATGGCTACACCTTC.

The J gene is TRBJ1-1, the V gene TRBV10-3; D not certain. This CDR3 comprises 16 residues. The germline V gene has CDR1 ENHRY and CDR2 SYGVKD. V was pared by 0 bases and J by 2 bases, with 13 bases between. Here the CDR3 DNA reads TGTGCCATCAGTGAGTCGATCGGGGTGGCAAACACTGAAGCTTTCTTT. It is translated as CAISESIGVANTEAFF.

There are a few counts of this clone. The chain employs TRBV10-1 and TRBJ2-2, with 8 bases identical to TRBD1. Germline assignment: CDR1 WNHNN and CDR2 SYGVQD (reference sequence). V lost 4 bases, J lost 4 bases, and 2 bases stayed unmatched. The CDR3 consists of 14 residues. The CDR3 sequence is CASSGGQVTGELFF. The DNA of the CDR3 is TGCGCCAGCAGTGGGGGACAGGTCACCGGGGAGCTGTTTTTT.

This clone was detected only a few times. This chain connects TRBV4-1 to TRBJ1-2; maybe TRBD1 (5 bases). V lost 0 bases and J 0 bases, leaving 26 bases between the germline ends. The CDR3 extends over 21 amino acids. Germline loops: CDR1 MGHRA, CDR2 YSYEKL. CDR3 in DNA: TGCGCCAGCAGCCAAGATTGGGCCTTTGAAGGGGAGGAATCCGCTAACTATGGCTACACCTTC. As protein: CASSQDWAFEGEESANYGYTF.

The genes are TRBV7-8 and TRBJ2-2, with a tentative D call TRBD1 (6 bases). Germline CDR1 reads SGHVS; CDR2 reads FQNEAQ. Trimming removed 5 bases from V and 3 bases from J, with 13 bases in between. This CDR3 comprises 15 residues. The CDR3 coding sequence is TGTGCCAGCAGCGCTCGGACAGCCTACACCGGGGAGCTGTTTTTT. It codes for CASSARTAYTGELFF.

The chain couples TRBV7-9 to TRBJ1-2, with TRBD1 matching 7 bases. This CDR3 has 14 amino acids. J lost 7 bases, V lost 1 base, and 6 bases had no gene match. The germline V gene encodes CDR1 SEHNR and CDR2 FQNEAQ (reference sequence). In DNA form, the CDR3 reads TGTGCCAGCAGCTTAGAAGAGGGGGCAGTTGGCTACACCTTC. This codes for CASSLEEGAVGYTF.

This rearrangement joins TRBV3-1 (or the pseudogene TRBV3-2) to TRBJ1-4, with TRBD1 as a possible D gene (6 bases). The V end lost 6 bases, the J end lost 5 bases, and 16 bases lay between the germline ends. The germline gives CDR1 LGHDT, CDR2 YNNKEL (reference sequence). The CDR3 spans 15 residues. CDR3 in DNA: TGTGCCAGCAGGAAGGGGGAGCCGGTAAATGAAAAACTGTTTTTT. As protein: CASRKGEPVNEKLFF.

The table lists this clone with a few counts. This chain links TRBV27 with TRBJ2-2, with D unclear. The CDR3 runs to 16 residues. V dropped 7 bases and J dropped 1 base, with 16 bases sitting between them. The germline CDR1 and CDR2 sequences are MNHEY and SMNVEV (reference sequence). Here the CDR3 DNA reads TGTGCCAGCACCCGTCTTGGGCCGAGGAACACCGGGGAGCTGTTTTTT. This gives the protein CASTRLGPRNTGELFF.

In its sample, this clone was seen a few times. The V gene is TRBV10-2, the J gene TRBJ1-1, with D possibly matching TRBD1 (5 bases). V gave up 10 bases and J gave up 0 bases, with 12 bases separating them. Germline V gene sequence: CDR1 WSHSY, CDR2 SAAADI. The CDR3 contains 13 residues. The CDR3, as DNA: TGCGCCACCATACAGGATTTGAACACTGAAGCTTTCTTT. Its translation: CATIQDLNTEAFF.

To note about this clone: A read error may produce the germline difference seen at one junction end. The chain has TRBV7-7 and TRBJ2-2, with D perhaps matching TRBD2 (5 bases). There are 13 residues in the CDR3. Germline V gene data show CDR1 as SSHAT and CDR2 as FNYEAQ (reference sequence). CDR3 amino acids: CASSRDATGELFF. The CDR3 DNA sequence: TGTGCTAGCAGCCGGGATGCCACCGGGGAGCTGTTTTTT.

In nucleotides, the CDR3 is TGTGCCACCTCCCGAGCAGGGGGTACCGGGGAGCTGTTTTTT. Its translation is CATSRAGGTGELFF. This chain links TRBV9 with TRBJ2-2, with 7 bases identical to TRBD1. Germline CDR1 and CDR2: SGDLS and YYNGEE. V was clipped by 9 bases and J by 5 bases; unmatched bases: 10. The CDR3 sequence is 14 residues long.

The J gene is TRBJ1-1, the V gene TRBV5-6; 8 bases are shared with TRBD1. CDR1 is SGHDT and CDR2 is YYEEEE in the germline V gene. The CDR3 has 14 residues. V was pared by 3 bases and J by 3 bases, with 4 bases of the junction left unmatched. The CDR3, as DNA: TGTGCCAGCAGCTACGGACAGGGCGACACTGAAGCTTTCTTT. Protein product: CASSYGQGDTEAFF.